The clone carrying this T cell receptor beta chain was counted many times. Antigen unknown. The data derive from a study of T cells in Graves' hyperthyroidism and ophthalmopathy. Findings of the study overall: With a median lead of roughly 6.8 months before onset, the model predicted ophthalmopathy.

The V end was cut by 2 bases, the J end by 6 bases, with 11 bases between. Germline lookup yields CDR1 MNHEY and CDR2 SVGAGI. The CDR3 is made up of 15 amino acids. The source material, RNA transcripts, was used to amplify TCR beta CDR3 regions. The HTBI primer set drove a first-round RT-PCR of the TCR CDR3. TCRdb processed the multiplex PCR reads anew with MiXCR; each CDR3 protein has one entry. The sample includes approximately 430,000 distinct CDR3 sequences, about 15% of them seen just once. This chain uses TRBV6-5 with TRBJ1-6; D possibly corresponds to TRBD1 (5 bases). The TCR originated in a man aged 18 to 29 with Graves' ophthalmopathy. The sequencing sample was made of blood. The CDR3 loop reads CASSYAGRLNSPLHF. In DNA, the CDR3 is TGTGCCAGCAGTTACGCGGGACGGCTTAATTCACCCCTCCACTTT.